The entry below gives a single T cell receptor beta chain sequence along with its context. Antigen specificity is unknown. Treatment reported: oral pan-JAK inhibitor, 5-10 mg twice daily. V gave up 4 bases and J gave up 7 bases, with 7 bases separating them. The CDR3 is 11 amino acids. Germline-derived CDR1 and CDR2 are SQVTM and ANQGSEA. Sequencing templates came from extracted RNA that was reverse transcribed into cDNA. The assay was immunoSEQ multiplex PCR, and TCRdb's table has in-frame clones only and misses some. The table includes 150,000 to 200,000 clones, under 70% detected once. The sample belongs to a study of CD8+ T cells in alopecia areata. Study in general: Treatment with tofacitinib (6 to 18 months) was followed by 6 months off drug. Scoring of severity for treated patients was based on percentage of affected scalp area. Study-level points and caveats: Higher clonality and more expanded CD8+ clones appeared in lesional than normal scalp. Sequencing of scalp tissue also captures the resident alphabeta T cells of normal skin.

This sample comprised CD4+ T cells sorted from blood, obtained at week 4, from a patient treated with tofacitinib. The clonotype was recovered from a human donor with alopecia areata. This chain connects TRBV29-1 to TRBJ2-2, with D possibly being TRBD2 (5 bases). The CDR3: CSVGLLGELFF. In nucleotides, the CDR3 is TGCAGCGTTGGACTACTCGGGGAGCTGTTTTTT.